This T cell receptor (beta chain) was recorded in a study of cytomegalovirus exposure and HLA in healthy donors. Across the whole study: Unique TCRs from HLA-typed donors, 80 million to 90 million of them, were held in an early data release.

Germline V lookup: CDR1 SGDLS, CDR2 YYNGEE. Trimming took off 0 bases at V and 0 bases at J, with 6 bases between the two ends. This CDR3 region has 14 residues. 60 Vbeta and 13 Jbeta primers were used in PCR. Data came from immunoSEQ multiplex PCR; TCRdb stores just in-frame clones and leaves some out. The data contain about 130,000 clones, roughly 88% of them singletons. On this clone: Its antigen remains unknown.

Whole-study findings and limits: Associated with cytomegalovirus, according to the listing, were approximately 160 TCR beta chains. Within a later analysis, the majority of CMV-associated TCR beta chains appeared HLA-restricted. A few of the chains that were CMV-associated were confirmed in vitro to be specific for CMV antigens.

The TCR comes from a man over 45 in good health and CMV-seronegative. What was sequenced was PBMCs. The chain has TRBV9 and TRBJ1-1; D remains unclear. In DNA form, the CDR3 reads TGTGCCAGCAGCGTAGCCAGTATGAACACTGAAGCTTTCTTT. Protein product: CASSVASMNTEAFF.